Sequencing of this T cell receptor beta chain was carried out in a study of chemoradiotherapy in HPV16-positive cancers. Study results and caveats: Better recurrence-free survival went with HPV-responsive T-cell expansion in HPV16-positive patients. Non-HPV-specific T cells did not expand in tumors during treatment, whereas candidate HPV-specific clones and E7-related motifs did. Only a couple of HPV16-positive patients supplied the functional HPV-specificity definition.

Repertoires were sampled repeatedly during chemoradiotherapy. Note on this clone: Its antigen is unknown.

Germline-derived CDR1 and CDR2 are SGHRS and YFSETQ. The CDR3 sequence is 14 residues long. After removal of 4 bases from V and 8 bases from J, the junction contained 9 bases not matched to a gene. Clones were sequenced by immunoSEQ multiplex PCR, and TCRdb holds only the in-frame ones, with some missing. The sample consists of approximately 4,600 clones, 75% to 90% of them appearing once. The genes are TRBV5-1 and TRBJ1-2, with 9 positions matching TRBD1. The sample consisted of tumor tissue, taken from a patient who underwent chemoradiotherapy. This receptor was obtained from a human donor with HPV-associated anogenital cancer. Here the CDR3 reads CASSPTGTGHGYTF. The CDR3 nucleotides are TGCGCCAGCAGCCCAACGGGGACAGGGCACGGCTACACCTTC.